The source of this T cell receptor beta chain is a study of blood T cell repertoires in COVID-19. In the study overall: Samples representing acute and convalescent COVID-19 were sourced from the United States, Italy and Spain. In each case, the material was cDNA or gDNA derived from T cells, B-cell-depleted T cells, or PBMCs.

In the authors' methods: From reference gene primer amplification, estimates of nucleated cell counts were derived. Here immunoSEQ multiplex PCR was the method, and the copy in TCRdb shows in-frame clones only, minus some. V and J calls and clone size follow that table, whereas D and trimming were derived from the DNA. The sample carries about 84,000 clones, approximately 86% recorded once. The germline gives CDR1 SGHNT, CDR2 YYREEE (reference sequence). This CDR3 contains 16 residues. In the case of this clone: The junction does not match germline at one end; this may be a read error.

Sequencing used peripheral blood. The sequence was collected from an elderly man with active or convalescent COVID-19. V usage is TRBV5-4 and J usage is TRBJ1-2, with 8 bases fitting TRBD1. The CDR3 DNA sequence: TGTGCCAGCAGCACGGACAGGGACCAGACTAAGTATGGCTACACCTTC. Amino acids: CASSTDRDQTKYGYTF. The full variable domain, in which reference TRBV5-4 and TRBJ1-2 provide the parts outside the CDR3, is ETGVTQSPTHLIKTRGQQVTLRCSSQSGHNTVSWYQQALGQGPQFIFQYYREEENGRGNFPPRFSGLQFPNYSSELNVNALELDDSALYLCASSTDRDQTKYGYTFGSGTRLTVV.